The entry below describes one T cell receptor beta chain. This clonotype was counted a few times. The antigen it recognizes is unknown. Base qualities are not recorded, but no much larger clone differs from it by a single base. This specimen belongs to a study of human T cells and chemical hapten exposure (dated by TCRdb to the early 2020s). About the full investigation: For sensitization, 2% DPC in acetone was applied to an approximately 2 cm by approximately 2 cm area of upper inner arm skin. Peripheral blood TCR repertoire changes were tracked in vivo in alopecia patients during primary and secondary sensitization to the hapten diphenylcyclopropenone (DPC). Roughly 30 alopecia patients provided blood for TCR sequencing at one to four time points (pre-sensitization, 2, 6 and 24 weeks). Patch testing was performed on the upper back with Finn chambers containing 0.01% DPC, and the patch tests were scored after 6 days according to International Contact Dermatitis Research Group standards. Weekly therapeutic DPC doses were additionally applied to the scalp of patients throughout the roughly 25-week study period. Libraries were pooled for sequencing, and variation in per-sample TCR yields was attributed mainly to small differences in library volumes within the pool. The patient cohort, mostly female, included alopecia areata with under or over 50% scalp involvement, alopecia totalis and alopecia universalis. Blood samples were taken from patients before sensitization (week 0) and then at 2, 6 and about 24 weeks after DPC sensitization.

This specimen's time point label, interpreted: patch test 3, about 24 weeks after DPC sensitization. The sample's treatment or condition label is to be understood as: therapeutic diphenylcyclopropenone sensitization with weekly scalp DPC. At each patch-test visit, blood was drawn before the patch test was applied. Patients were considered eligible if aged 18 to 70, diagnosed with alopecia and deemed suitable for DPC therapy, and patients were excluded if pregnant. Total RNA was isolated from unfractionated whole blood collected in Tempus Blood RNA tubes. Study-wide conclusions, independent of this receptor: DPC sensitization did not change how many TCRs were above 1 in 1000 frequency, and no evidence was found of alterations in global repertoire structure. Expanded TCRs formed significantly more large CDR3 similarity clusters than pre-sensitization or healthy control sets, consistent with antigen-driven responses. After repeated subsampling, changes were observed in the strength of the expansion versus patch-test correlation and in the threshold at which the correlation became significant. The number of PT1 expanded TCRs positively correlated with patch test score, significant at thresholds 8, 16 and 32 but not 4. Alopecia, a presumed autoimmune disease, was present in all patients, so the immune response of the patients might differ from that of healthy individuals.

Libraries were built with RACE. The sequencer was a NextSeq 500. During library preparation, unique molecular identifiers were attached to individual cDNA molecules so that TCRs could be counted in a quantitative, reproducible way. From each blood RNA sample, both TCR alpha and TCR beta chains were sequenced. The paper's data handling went like this. Samples had a median of roughly 98,000 TCRs, with a range from roughly 23,224 to 750,000. V, J and CDR3 annotation of the TCR reads was performed with the Decombinator software suite. To make PS versus PT1 abundance plots, every sample was subsampled to the same number of TCRs (28,000). TCRs were defined as expanded if absent before sensitization and observed at least eight times at the 2-week time point. TCRdb reprocessing: public reads trimmed at Q25 with fastp, clones called with MiXCR, in-frame beta chains kept. CDR3 protein duplicates are merged, each entry listing the most common genes and DNA. TCRdb's processing, not the study's, gives the V and J calls here. The sample profile shows over 70,000 distinct CDR3 sequences; roughly a tenth of them were found once. The top ten clones comprise approximately 1% of the sample.

The sample consisted of whole blood, taken in connection with sensitization to the hapten diphenylcyclopropenone (DPC). This clonotype was obtained from a woman in her twenties or thirties with alopecia areata. Some clones in this sample may be carry-over from other donors' samples.

DNA sequence: TGCGCCAGCAGCAACAGGGGCCAAAACACCGGGGAGCTGTTTTTT. Translated, this is CASSNRGQNTGELFF. The chain is encoded by TRBV5-1 joined to TRBJ2-2; a stretch of 7 junction bases matches TRBD1. V has 4 bases trimmed and J has 2 bases trimmed; junction bases matching no gene number 5. The CDR3 covers 15 residues, taking in both the cysteine and the phenylalanine. Only the CDR3 DNA is retained, 45 bases long and in frame from the first base. Sequences SGHRS (CDR1) and YFSETQ (CDR2) are obtained from the germline V gene.